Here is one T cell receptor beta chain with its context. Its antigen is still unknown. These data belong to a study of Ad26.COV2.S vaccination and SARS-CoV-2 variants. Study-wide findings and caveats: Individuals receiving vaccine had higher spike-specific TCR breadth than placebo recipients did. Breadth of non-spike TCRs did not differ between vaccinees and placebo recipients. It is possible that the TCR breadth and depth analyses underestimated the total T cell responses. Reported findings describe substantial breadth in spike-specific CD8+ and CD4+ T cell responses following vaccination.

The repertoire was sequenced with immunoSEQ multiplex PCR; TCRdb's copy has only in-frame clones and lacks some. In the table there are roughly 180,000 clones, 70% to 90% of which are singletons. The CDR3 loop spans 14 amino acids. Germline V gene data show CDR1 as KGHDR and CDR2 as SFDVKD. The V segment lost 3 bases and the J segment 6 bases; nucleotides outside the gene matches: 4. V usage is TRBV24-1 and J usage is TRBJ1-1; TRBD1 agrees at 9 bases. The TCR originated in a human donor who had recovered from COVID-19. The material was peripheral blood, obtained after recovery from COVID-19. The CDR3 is CATSDRDRDAEAFF. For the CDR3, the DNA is TGTGCCACCAGTGATCGGGACAGGGATGCTGAAGCTTTCTTT.